The 12 T cell receptor beta chains listed next were all sequenced from one sample in a study of blood T cell repertoires in COVID-19. Sequenced by immunoSEQ multiplex PCR; TCRdb stores in-frame clones only, minus some. In the table there are under 200,000 clones, around 79% of which are singletons. Sequenced: peripheral blood. The receptors stem from a woman in her 40s with COVID-19, enrolled during active disease.

This clone was seen a few times. J is TRBJ2-7 and V is TRBV12-3 or TRBV12-4; maybe TRBD2 (6 bases). The CDR3 consists of 13 residues. Trimming left V 5 bases short and J 2 bases short, with 10 bases between. CDR3 in DNA: TGTGCCAGCAGTCCGGGGACTGCCTACGAGCAGTACTTC. The encoded protein is CASSPGTAYEQYF.

The chain carries TRBV11-2 and TRBJ1-3; TRBD1 matches 7 bases. Germline V gives CDR1 SGHAT, CDR2 FQNNGV. The CDR3 is made up of 14 amino acids. With V trimmed by 5 bases and J by 4 bases, 5 bases remained unmatched. The chain's CDR3 is CASSVTGTGNTIYF. DNA of the CDR3: TGTGCCAGCAGCGTGACAGGGACAGGAAACACCATATATTTT.

The chain is built from TRBV30 and TRBJ2-5, with 7 bases fitting TRBD2. CDR1 GTSNPN and CDR2 SVGIG come from the germline V gene (reference sequence). The CDR3 is 15 amino acids. Trimming removed 4 bases from V and 0 bases from J; junction bases left unmatched: 8. The CDR3, as DNA: TGTGCCTGGACGAACGGGGGGTCGTACCAAGAGACCCAGTACTTC. Its protein is CAWTNGGSYQETQYF.

V and J are TRBV5-1 and TRBJ1-4; D remains ambiguous. V shed 4 bases and J shed 7 bases, with 14 bases lying between them. The CDR3 extends over 14 amino acids. Per the germline V gene, CDR1 is SGHRS and CDR2 is YFSETQ. The CDR3 region is CASSPQGGSEKLFF. The CDR3 bases are TGCGCCAGCAGCCCGCAAGGCGGGAGTGAAAAACTGTTTTTT.

The chain is built from TRBV5-4 and TRBJ2-6; 9 nucleotides align to TRBD2. V shed 2 bases, J shed 4 bases, and the junction held 4 bases outside the gene matches. CDR3 length: 16 amino acids. CDR1 is SGHNT and CDR2 is YYREEE in the germline V gene (reference sequence). CDR3 nucleotides: TGTGCCAGCAGCTTAGCGGGGGGATACGGGGCCAACGTCCTGACTTTC. It is translated as CASSLAGGYGANVLTF.

This rearrangement joins TRBV5-1 to TRBJ1-5; perhaps TRBD1 as D (6 bases). V lost 4 bases and J lost 3, with 11 bases in between. Germline-derived CDR1 and CDR2 are SGHRS and YFSETQ. The CDR3 consists of 14 residues. The CDR3 sequence: CASSPGDTNQPQHF. The DNA for the CDR3 is TGCGCCAGCAGCCCCGGGGACACCAATCAGCCCCAGCATTTT.

This chain links TRBV28 with TRBJ2-6; D perhaps matches TRBD1 (5 bases). Trimming took 6 bases from V and 0 from J, leaving 12 bases between them. Germline assignment: CDR1 MDHEN and CDR2 SYDVKM. The CDR3 consists of 16 residues. In DNA form, the CDR3 reads TGTGCCAGCAGCTTAGGACAATTCTCTGGGGCCAACGTCCTGACTTTC. Its translation is CASSLGQFSGANVLTF.

The J gene is TRBJ2-1, the V gene TRBV3-1 (or the pseudogene TRBV3-2); 11 positions match TRBD2. The CDR3 loop spans 19 amino acids. The germline V gene has CDR1 LGHDT and CDR2 YNNKEL (reference sequence). V dropped 4 bases and J dropped 6; count of bases not matched to a gene: 17. The DNA of the CDR3 is TGTGCCAGCAGCCTTACTAGCGGGAGAATGCGGAGTTTAGCCAATGAGCAGTTCTTC. Protein sequence: CASSLTSGRMRSLANEQFF.

The chain carries TRBV3-1 (or the pseudogene TRBV3-2) and TRBJ1-2, with D possibly TRBD1 on 5 matching bases. V lost 0 bases and J lost 8, with 16 bases in between. This CDR3 is built from 15 residues. Germline CDR1 is LGHDT and CDR2 is YNNKEL (reference sequence). CDR3 loop: CASSQDRVNLGGYTF. DNA for the CDR3: TGTGCCAGCAGCCAAGACAGGGTTAACTTGGGCGGCTACACCTTC.

This clone was seen a few times. V usage is TRBV5-4 and J usage is TRBJ2-4; weak D call: TRBD1 (6 bases). From germline, CDR1 is SGHNT and CDR2 YYREEE (reference sequence). The length of the CDR3 is 14 residues. Between the trimmed V and J ends, which lost 2 bases and 6 bases, there was a span of 12 bases. CDR3 loop: CASSFQGSSNIQYF. The CDR3 nucleotides read TGTGCCAGCAGCTTTCAGGGGTCGTCAAACATTCAGTACTTC.

This clone was counted a few times. This chain links TRBV24-1 with TRBJ1-2; D not resolved. CDR1 is KGHDR, CDR2 SFDVKD, per germline. There are 13 residues in the CDR3. V was pared by 4 bases and J by 6 bases, with 11 bases between. The CDR3 sequence: CATSEWAFHGYTF. The DNA of the CDR3 is TGTGCCACCAGTGAATGGGCTTTCCATGGCTACACCTTC.

The J gene is TRBJ1-2, the V gene TRBV21-1; TRBD1, as called in the table, went unchecked against the DNA. TRBV21-1 is annotated as a pseudogene. This CDR3 has 21 amino acids. CDR3 DNA sequence: TGTGCCAGCAGCCCTTGGTCCCCCTCGGGACAGGGTCGACCCCCTAACTATGGCTACACCTTC. This codes for CASSPWSPSGQGRPPNYGYTF.